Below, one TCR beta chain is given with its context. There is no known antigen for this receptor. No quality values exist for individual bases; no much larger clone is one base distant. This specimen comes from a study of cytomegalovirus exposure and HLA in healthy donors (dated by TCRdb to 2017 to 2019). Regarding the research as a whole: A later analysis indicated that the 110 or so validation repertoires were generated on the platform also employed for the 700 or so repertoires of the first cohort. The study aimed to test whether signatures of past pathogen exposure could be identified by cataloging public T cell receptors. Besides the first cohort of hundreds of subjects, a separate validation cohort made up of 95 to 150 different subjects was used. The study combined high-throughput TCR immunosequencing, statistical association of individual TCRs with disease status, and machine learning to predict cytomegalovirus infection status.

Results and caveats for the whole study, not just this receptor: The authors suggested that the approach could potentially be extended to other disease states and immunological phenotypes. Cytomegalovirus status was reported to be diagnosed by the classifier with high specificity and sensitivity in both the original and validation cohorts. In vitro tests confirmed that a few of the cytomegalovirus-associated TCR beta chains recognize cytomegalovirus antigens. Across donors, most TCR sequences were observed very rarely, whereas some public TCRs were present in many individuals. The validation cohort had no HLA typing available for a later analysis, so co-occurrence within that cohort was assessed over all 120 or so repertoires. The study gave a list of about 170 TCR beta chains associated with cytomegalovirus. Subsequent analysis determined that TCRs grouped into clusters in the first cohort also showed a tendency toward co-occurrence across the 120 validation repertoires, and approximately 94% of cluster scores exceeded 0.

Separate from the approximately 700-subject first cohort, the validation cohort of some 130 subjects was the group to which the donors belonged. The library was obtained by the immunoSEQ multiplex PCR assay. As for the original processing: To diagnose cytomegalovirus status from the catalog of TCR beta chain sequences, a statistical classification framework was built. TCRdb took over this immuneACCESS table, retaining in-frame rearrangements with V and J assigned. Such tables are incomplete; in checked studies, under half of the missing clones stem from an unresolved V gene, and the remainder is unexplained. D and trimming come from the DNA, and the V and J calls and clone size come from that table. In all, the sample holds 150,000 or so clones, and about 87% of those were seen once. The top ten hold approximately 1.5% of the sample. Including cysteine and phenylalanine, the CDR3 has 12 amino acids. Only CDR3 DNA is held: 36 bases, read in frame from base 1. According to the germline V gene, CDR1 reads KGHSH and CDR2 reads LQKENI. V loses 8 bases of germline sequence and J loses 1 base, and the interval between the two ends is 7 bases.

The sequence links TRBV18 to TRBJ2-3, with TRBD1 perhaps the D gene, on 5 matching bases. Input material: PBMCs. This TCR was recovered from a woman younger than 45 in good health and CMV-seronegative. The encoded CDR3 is CASKQGTDTQYF. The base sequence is TGTGCCAGCAAACAGGGCACAGATACGCAGTATTTT. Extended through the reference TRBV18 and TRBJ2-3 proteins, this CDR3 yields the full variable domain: NAGVMQNPRHLVRRRGQEARLRCSPMKGHSHVYWYRQLPEEGLKFMVYLQKENIIDESGMPKERFSAEFPKEGPSILRIQQVVRGDSAAYFCASKQGTDTQYFGPGTRLTVL.